These 23 T cell receptor beta chains were all obtained from the same sample, sequenced in a study of T cell repertoires in cytomegalovirus infection. TCRdb independently ran MiXCR on the reads; one entry per CDR3 protein. The sample has about 700,000 distinct CDR3 sequences, around a third seen once. These receptors have no known antigen. Sample: cultured PBMCs, taken from culture after CMV antigen stimulation. These receptors were obtained from a human donor in good health (CMV status not recorded). Some clones in this sample may be carry-over from other donors' samples.

The table lists this clonotype with a few counts. V usage is TRBV6-6 and J usage is TRBJ1-5; unclear D gene. This CDR3 contains 15 residues. The germline V and J ends were trimmed by 4 bases and 1 base, with 11 bases remaining between them. Germline V gene data show CDR1 as MNHNY and CDR2 as SVGAGI (reference sequence). The CDR3 DNA reads TGTGCCAGCAGTTCGACATCTGGAAGCAATCAGCCCCAGCATTTT. This codes for CASSSTSGSNQPQHF.

The V and J genes are TRBV20-1 and TRBJ1-5, with D possibly TRBD1 on 5 matching bases. Between the trimmed V and J ends, which lost 2 bases and 6 bases, there was a span of 20 bases. The CDR3 consists of 16 residues. Germline V gene sequence: CDR1 DFQATT, CDR2 SNEGSKA (reference sequence). CDR3 loop: CSARSNWAPGGQPQHF. The DNA for the CDR3 is TGCAGTGCTAGATCAAATTGGGCCCCGGGGGGTCAGCCCCAGCATTTT.

This clonotype has more than one count but fewer than ten. The chain links TRBV5-5 to TRBJ2-3, with 9 bases that match TRBD2. Germline-derived CDR1 and CDR2 are SGHKS and YYEKEE (reference sequence). The CDR3 runs to 18 residues. After removal of 3 bases from V and 2 bases from J, the junction contained 13 bases not matched to a gene. The CDR3 nucleotides are TGTGCCAGCAGCTCTTCTCCCCCAGCGGGGGGCCCCACAGATACGCAGTATTTT. Its translation is CASSSSPPAGGPTDTQYF.

The J gene is TRBJ2-1, the V gene TRBV18; D might be TRBD2 (6 bases). Germline CDR1 is KGHSH and CDR2 is LQKENI. Trimming removed 8 bases from V and 4 bases from J, with 21 bases in between. The CDR3 runs to 16 residues. CDR3 in amino acids: CASLPGVGREYNEQFF. The CDR3 nucleotides read TGTGCCAGCCTACCGGGGGTAGGTCGGGAATACAATGAGCAGTTCTTC.

The gene calls are TRBV11-2 and TRBJ1-1, with D hard to call. Trimming stripped 5 bases from V and 6 bases from J, with 13 bases between. Per germline, CDR1 SGHAT and CDR2 FQNNGV. The CDR3 consists of 13 residues. The CDR3 region is CASSLGVQSEAFF. CDR3 nucleotides: TGTGCCAGCAGCCTAGGTGTGCAGTCTGAAGCTTTCTTT.

This clonotype has just a few counts. The chain links TRBV7-2 to TRBJ2-5; D remains unclear. With 2 bases removed from V and 4 bases from J, the gap between germline ends came to 8 bases. Per germline, CDR1 SGHTA and CDR2 FQGNSA. There are 13 residues in the CDR3. The CDR3 region has the DNA TGTGCCAGCAGCTTACTTTCTGGAGAGACCCAGTACTTC. It encodes CASSLLSGETQYF.

This clonotype came up a few times. The chain combines TRBV6-5 with TRBJ2-7; TRBD2 aligns across 10 bases. V lost 5 bases and J lost 4; bases outside the gene matches: 8. The CDR3 extends over 15 amino acids. The germline CDR1 and CDR2 sequences are MNHEY and SVGAGI. CDR3 region: CASSMLMGLAYEQYF. The CDR3 nucleotides read TGTGCCAGCAGTATGCTCATGGGACTAGCGTACGAGCAGTACTTC.

This clonotype was recorded once. The CDR3 nucleotides are TGCAGTGCCAGGGTCGAGGCAGATACGCAGTATTTT. This codes for CSARVEADTQYF. V and J are TRBV20-1 and TRBJ2-3, with D tentatively TRBD1 (5 bases). The CDR3 covers 12 residues. From germline, CDR1 is DFQATT and CDR2 SNEGSKA (reference sequence). V was shortened by 6 bases and J by 4 bases, with 11 bases between the two germline ends.

This clonotype has at least ten counts. The chain has TRBV7-8 and TRBJ2-2; D remains unclear. CDR3 size: 16 residues. V was cut by 2 bases and J by 0 bases, with 10 bases left in between. The germline gives CDR1 SGHVS, CDR2 FQNEAQ. CDR3 amino acids: CASSLNRQTNTGELFF. CDR3 coding DNA: TGTGCCAGCAGCTTAAATCGGCAGACGAACACCGGGGAGCTGTTTTTT.

A few counts support this clonotype. V usage is TRBV7-9 and J usage is TRBJ2-3; weak D call: TRBD2 (5 bases). CDR3 length equals 16 residues. From germline, CDR1 is SEHNR and CDR2 FQNEAQ (reference sequence). V was clipped by 2 bases and J by 2 bases, with 14 bases between them. CDR3 DNA sequence: TGTGCCAGCAGCTTAAAGGTAGCGATCTACACAGATACGCAGTATTTT. This encodes CASSLKVAIYTDTQYF. Filled out from reference TRBV7-9 and TRBJ2-3, the complete variable domain reads DTGVSQNPRHKITKRGQNVTFRCDPISEHNRLYWYRQTLGQGPEFLTYFQNEAQLEKSRLLSDRFSAERPKGSFSTLEIQRTEQGDSAMYLCASSLKVAIYTDTQYFGPGTRLTVL.

This clonotype was seen more than once but under ten times. The genes are TRBV7-6 and TRBJ1-1; 9 bases match TRBD1. Losses at the gene ends were 7 bases for V and 7 bases for J; bases not matched to a gene: 10. CDR1 is SGHVS, CDR2 FNYEAQ, per germline. The CDR3 is made up of 14 amino acids. CDR3 in DNA: TGTGCCAGCACCACGGACAGGGGCGATATTGAAGCTTTCTTT. Translated: CASTTDRGDIEAFF.

This chain connects TRBV12-3 or TRBV12-4 to TRBJ2-1; D call uncertain. This CDR3 has 9 amino acids. Trimming shortened V by 9 bases and J by 7 bases, and 4 bases separated the two germline ends. In DNA form, the CDR3 reads TGTGCCAGTGAAAATGAGCAGTTCTTC. Translated: CASENEQFF.

The V gene is TRBV11-2, the J gene TRBJ2-3, with D tentatively TRBD2 (6 bases). Per the germline V gene, CDR1 is SGHAT and CDR2 is FQNNGV. The V end lost 5 bases, the J end lost 4 bases, and 16 bases lay between the germline ends. The CDR3 consists of 15 residues. In DNA, the CDR3 is TGTGCCAGCAGCGTCCGGACTATTTTTTCAGATACGCAGTATTTT. Amino acid sequence: CASSVRTIFSDTQYF.

The chain employs TRBV29-1 and TRBJ1-2, with TRBD1 matching 10 bases. The V segment lost 6 bases and the J segment 8 bases; nucleotides outside the gene matches: 9. This CDR3 is 13 amino acids long. Germline loops: CDR1 SQVTM, CDR2 ANQGSEA. DNA for the CDR3: TGCAGCGTCGCGACAGGGGGCATCTTAGGCTACACCTTC. It is translated as CSVATGGILGYTF. Drawing the rest from reference TRBV29-1 and TRBJ1-2, the complete variable domain is SAVISQKPSRDICQRGTSLTIQCQVDSQVTMMFWYRQQPGQSLTLIATANQGSEATYESGFVIDKFPISRPNLTFSTLTVSNMSPEDSSIYLCSVATGGILGYTFGSGTRLTVV.

This clonotype came up a few times. The rearrangement links TRBV7-2 to TRBJ2-7, with a weak D call TRBD1 (5 bases). Trimming stripped 1 base from V and 0 bases from J, with 10 bases between. This CDR3 region has 15 residues. Germline CDR1 and CDR2: SGHTA and FQGNSA. Here the CDR3 DNA reads TGTGCCAGCAGCTTAGTTCCGGACACCTCCTACGAGCAGTACTTC. This sequence encodes CASSLVPDTSYEQYF.

The chain recombines TRBV19 with TRBJ2-7; 8 nucleotides match TRBD1. Germline V gives CDR1 LNHDA, CDR2 SQIVND (reference sequence). The V and J ends lost 7 bases and 2 bases, in that order; junction bases with no gene match: 7. CDR3 length: 14 amino acids. The CDR3 reads CASNKGRGPYEQYF. The CDR3 DNA is TGTGCCAGTAATAAAGGCAGGGGGCCCTACGAGCAGTACTTC.

The chain couples TRBV29-1 to TRBJ2-4; tentatively, D is TRBD1 (7 bases). V was clipped by 6 bases and J by 8 bases, with 20 bases between them. The germline V gene encodes CDR1 SQVTM and CDR2 ANQGSEA. This CDR3 contains 14 residues. CDR3 amino acids: CSVGLRDRGHIQYF. CDR3 coding DNA: TGCAGCGTGGGACTCCGGGACAGAGGTCACATTCAGTACTTC.

This clonotype was counted between two and nine times. V is TRBV24-1 and J is TRBJ2-1, with 10 bases fitting TRBD2. This CDR3 spans 15 amino acids. In germline, CDR1 is KGHDR, CDR2 SFDVKD. V trimming: 4 bases; J trimming: 4 bases; junction bases outside the gene matches: 3. The CDR3, as DNA: TGTGCCACCAGTGACCAGCGGGGGGGTTACAATGAGCAGTTCTTC. This translates into CATSDQRGGYNEQFF.

The J gene is TRBJ1-2, the V gene TRBV28; 10 nucleotides line up with TRBD1. The V segment lost 3 bases and the J segment 4 bases; nucleotides outside the gene matches: 5. The CDR3 spans 15 residues. CDR1 and CDR2 from the germline V gene are MDHEN and SYDVKM. The CDR3 nucleotides read TGTGCCAGCAGTTTCTGGACAGGGGGGAGCTATGGCTACACCTTC. It encodes CASSFWTGGSYGYTF.

This clonotype was counted between two and nine times. V and J are TRBV7-2 and TRBJ2-4; TRBD1 is a possible D gene (5 bases). V lost 2 bases, J lost 0 bases, and 14 bases lay in between. Germline V gives CDR1 SGHTA, CDR2 FQGNSA. The CDR3 is 17 residues long. CDR3 DNA sequence: TGTGCCAGCAGCTTAAGTGACAGCATTCTAGCCAAAAACATTCAGTACTTC. As protein: CASSLSDSILAKNIQYF. Together with reference TRBV7-2 and TRBJ2-4, the CDR3 gives the full variable domain: GAGVSQSPSNKVTEKGKDVELRCDPISGHTALYWYRQSLGQGLEFLIYFQGNSAPDKSGLPSDRFSAERTGGSVSTLTIQRTQQEDSAVYLCASSLSDSILAKNIQYFGAGTRLSVL.

This chain uses TRBV7-8 with TRBJ1-5, with 7 bases that match TRBD1. Trimming at V came to 5 bases and at J to 1 base, leaving 17 bases not matched to a gene. CDR1 and CDR2 from the germline V gene are SGHVS and FQNEAQ. CDR3 size: 19 residues. The CDR3 DNA follows: TGTGCCAGCAGCCCAGTATATTCCAGGGGGACTATAAGCAATCAGCCCCAGCATTTT. Translated: CASSPVYSRGTISNQPQHF.

The chain employs TRBV5-1 and TRBJ2-3; unclear D gene. The germline CDR1 and CDR2 sequences are SGHRS and YFSETQ. Trimming cost V 4 bases and J 9 bases, with 18 bases left between them. The CDR3 has 14 amino acids. This CDR3 reads CASSPAPSQETQYF. The DNA for the CDR3 is TGCGCCAGCAGCCCCGCACCCTCACAAGAAACGCAGTATTTT.

The table lists this clonotype with many counts. The chain couples TRBV7-2 to TRBJ2-2; D is unresolved. This CDR3 has 13 amino acids. Trimming pared 7 bases from V and 7 bases from J, leaving 13 bases between. Germline lookup yields CDR1 SGHTA and CDR2 FQGNSA. CDR3 sequence (DNA): TGTGCCAGCAAGGGTCTGCGAGTCGGGGAGCTGTTTTTT. Protein sequence: CASKGLRVGELFF.